The 3 T cell receptor beta chains below all came from one sample that was sequenced in a study of blood T cell repertoires in COVID-19. The table came from immunoSEQ multiplex PCR; TCRdb's copy has only in-frame clones and leaves some out. Of about 180,000 clones detected, approximately 87% appear once; the ten largest clones hold about an eighth. The specimen was peripheral blood. The receptors were gathered from a woman aged 65 to 85 with COVID-19, enrolled during active disease.

This chain connects TRBV6-6 to TRBJ1-6; TRBD1 matches at 9 bases. This CDR3 is built from 16 residues. V shed 7 bases and J 9 bases; nucleotides not matched to a gene: 13. Germline values: CDR1 MNHNY, CDR2 SVGAGI (reference sequence). CDR3 DNA sequence: TGTGCCAGCAAAGGTCCGGGACAGGGTAATGTTTCACCCCTCCACTTT. Amino acids: CASKGPGQGNVSPLHF.

The V and J genes are TRBV18 and TRBJ1-4; D might be TRBD1 (6 bases). CDR1 and CDR2 from the germline V gene are KGHSH and LQKENI. The CDR3 contains 16 residues. Trimming cost V 0 bases and J 5 bases, with 13 bases left between them. DNA of the CDR3: TGTGCCAGCTCACCACCGGACGCCCAGGGGAATGAAAAACTGTTTTTT. Encoded protein: CASSPPDAQGNEKLFF.

With regard to this clone: The same CDR3 is also encoded by other DNA sequences in this sample. The chain recombines TRBV6-5 with TRBJ2-7; TRBD1 might be the D (6 bases). This CDR3 is 13 amino acids long. The V end lost 5 bases, the J end lost 1 base, and 9 bases lay between the germline ends. CDR1 and CDR2 from the germline V gene are MNHEY and SVGAGI. As DNA, the CDR3 is TGTGCCAGCAGTAGAGACAGGTCCTACGAGCAGTACTTC. It translates to CASSRDRSYEQYF.